What follows describes a single T cell receptor (beta chain). Original processing notes: Estimation of nucleated cell counts was performed using reference gene primer amplification. Some clones are missing from TCRdb's copy, which holds only in-frame ones; the method was immunoSEQ multiplex PCR. V and J calls plus clone size are reproduced from that table; the DNA served to infer D and trimming. The data hold about 150,000 clones, with around 79% observed a single time. The data derive from a study of blood T cell repertoires in COVID-19. As for the study in general: Samples taken during acute and convalescent COVID-19 were collected in the United States, Italy and Spain. T cells, B-cell-depleted T cells, or PBMCs provided the cDNA or gDNA that served as material.

The sample comprised peripheral blood. This receptor was obtained from a man aged 50-60 years with active or convalescent COVID-19.

In nucleotides, the CDR3 is TGTGCCAGCAGTGAGGACAGGGCGGCCAAAAACATTCAGTACTTC. It is translated as CASSEDRAAKNIQYF. The rearrangement uses TRBV6-1 and TRBJ2-4, with 8 bases matching TRBD1. The CDR3 has 15 amino acids. V lost 3 bases, J lost 1 base, and 2 bases stayed unmatched. The germline V gene has CDR1 MNHNS and CDR2 SASEGT.